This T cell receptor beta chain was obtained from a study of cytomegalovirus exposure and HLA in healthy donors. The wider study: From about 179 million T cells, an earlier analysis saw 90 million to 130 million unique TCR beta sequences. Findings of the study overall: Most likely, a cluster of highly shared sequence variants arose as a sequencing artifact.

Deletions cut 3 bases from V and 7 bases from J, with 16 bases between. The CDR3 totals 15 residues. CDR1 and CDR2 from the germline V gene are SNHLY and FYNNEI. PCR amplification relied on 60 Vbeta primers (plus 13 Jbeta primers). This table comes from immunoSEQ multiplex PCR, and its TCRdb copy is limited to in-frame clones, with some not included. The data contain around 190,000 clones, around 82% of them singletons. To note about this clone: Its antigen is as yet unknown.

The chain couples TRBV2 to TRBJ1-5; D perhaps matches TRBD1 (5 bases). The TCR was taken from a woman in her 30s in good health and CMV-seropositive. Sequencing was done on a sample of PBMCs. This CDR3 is CASSEARLAGQPQHF. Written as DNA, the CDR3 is TGTGCCAGCAGTGAGGCCAGACTAGCAGGGCAGCCCCAGCATTTT.